Many counts were recorded for the clone carrying this TCR beta chain. The antigen is undetermined. These data are taken from a study of identical twins. TCRdb re-analysed the 5' RACE reads in MiXCR, keeping a single row per CDR3 protein. This table has a few hundred thousand distinct CDR3 sequences, less than 20% appearing once. Whole-study results and caveats: Invariant MAIT and iNKT cells may have partly biased zero-insertion analyses. There was an excess of low generation probability in the out-of-frame alpha sequences that twins shared.

The V end lost 7 bases, the J end lost 5 bases, and 8 bases lay between the germline ends. The CDR3 has 11 amino acids. Sequencing was carried out using naive T cells sorted from blood. This receptor was obtained from a man between 50 and 59 years old in good health. V gene TRBV12-3 or TRBV12-4 combines with J gene TRBJ1-2; D gene ambiguous. The CDR3 region has the DNA TGTGCCAGCATGAGAGGTTATGGCTACACCTTC. Translating it yields CASMRGYGYTF.